This TCR beta chain was sequenced during a study of regulatory T cells in long-lasting Graves disease. Time point described: persistent/refractory GD, antithyroid drugs over 5 years with positive TRAb. The authors made the TCR library using RNA they extracted from PBMCs. In the case of this clonotype: As yet, its antigen is unknown.

Whole-study results and caveats: Favoring TRBV28, TRBJ1-2 and TRBJ2-5 was a feature seen in persistent disease.

HTBI primers from iRepertoire and Arm-PCR of CDR3 regions yielded the TCR beta libraries. TCRdb redid the calling of the multiplex PCR reads with MiXCR, one entry per CDR3 protein. Among 400,000 to 500,000 distinct CDR3 sequences listed, about 20% were seen once. The CDR3 has 16 residues. Germline assignment: CDR1 MNHEY and CDR2 SVGAGI. V was pared by 2 bases and J by 4 bases, with 11 bases of the junction left unmatched. V and J are TRBV6-5 and TRBJ2-7; TRBD2 agrees at 7 bases. The input for sequencing was peripheral blood mononuclear cells (PBMCs), taken when the disease was refractory, from a patient treated with antithyroid drugs. This TCR was sampled from a female donor with Graves disease. CDR3 amino acids: CASSYESASGGYEQYF. The CDR3 DNA follows: TGTGCCAGCAGTTACGAGAGCGCCTCGGGAGGATACGAGCAGTACTTC.